This T cell receptor (beta chain) derives from a study of cytomegalovirus exposure and HLA in healthy donors. Study summary: An analysis done earlier identified fewer than 140 million unique TCR beta sequences from approximately 200 million T cells. A data release that came early held approximately 85 million unique TCRs from HLA-typed donors.

The PCR was carried out with 60 Vbeta primers and 13 Jbeta primers. The protocol was immunoSEQ multiplex PCR, while the TCRdb copy is restricted to in-frame clones and leaves out a portion. The sample gives some 91,000 clones, roughly 80% of which show up once; roughly 3% is in the top ten. The clonotype originates from a man aged 35 to 55 in good health and CMV-seronegative. What was sequenced was PBMCs.

The CDR3 protein is CASTMTGGDTDTQYF. The CDR3 region has the DNA TGCGCCAGCACCATGACGGGGGGGGATACAGATACGCAGTATTTT. J is TRBJ2-3 and V is TRBV5-1, with TRBD2 matching over 8 bases. This CDR3 contains 15 residues. With V trimmed by 6 bases and J by 3 bases, 9 bases remained unmatched. Germline assignment: CDR1 SGHRS and CDR2 YFSETQ.